Following are 12 T cell receptor beta chains from one sample sequenced in a study of blood T cells in healthy people across ages. Primed by a sample-barcoded 5' primer and a J-beta primer mix, a second PCR proceeded for about 6 to 12 cycles. TCRdb reprocessed the 5' RACE reads via MiXCR and lists one record per CDR3 protein. The sample comprises some 1.6 million distinct CDR3 sequences, almost 35% of which are singletons, and about 10% rests with the top ten. The sample taken for sequencing was blood. Source of these receptors: a woman aged 25-40 years in good health.

This clonotype appeared a few times. This chain links TRBV6-4 with TRBJ2-7; the D gene is possibly TRBD2 (6 bases). Germline values: CDR1 MRHNA, CDR2 SNTAGT. This CDR3 is 13 amino acids long. Trimming took off 7 bases at V and 1 base at J, with 11 bases between the two ends. CDR3 residues: CASMKRASYEQYF. CDR3 DNA: TGTGCCAGCATGAAGCGGGCTTCCTACGAGCAGTACTTC.

The J gene is TRBJ1-1, the V gene TRBV2; D gene uncertain. Between the trimmed V and J ends, which lost 8 bases and 0 bases, there was a span of 10 bases. This CDR3 spans 13 amino acids. The germline V gene encodes CDR1 SNHLY and CDR2 FYNNEI. The CDR3 DNA follows: TGTGCCAGCTGTGGGCAGGTGAACACTGAAGCTTTCTTT. Protein sequence: CASCGQVNTEAFF. Variable domain in full (rest from reference TRBV2 and TRBJ1-1): EPEVTQTPSHQVTQMGQEVILRCVPISNHLYFYWYRQILGQKVEFLVSFYNNEISEKSEIFDDQFSVERPDGSNFTLKIRSTKLEDSAMYFCASCGQVNTEAFFGQGTRLTVV.

The CDR3 region is CASSPLARGSYEQYF. DNA for the CDR3: TGTGCCAGCAGTCCGTTGGCGAGAGGGTCCTACGAGCAGTACTTC. The chain employs TRBV27 and TRBJ2-7; perhaps TRBD2 as D (5 bases). This CDR3 region has 15 residues. V lost 5 bases and J 1 base, leaving 15 bases between the germline ends. Germline V lookup: CDR1 MNHEY, CDR2 SMNVEV (reference sequence).

J is TRBJ2-2 and V is TRBV30, with D maybe TRBD2 (5 bases). V was pared by 4 bases and J by 3 bases, with 15 bases between. The CDR3 has 15 amino acids. In germline, CDR1 is GTSNPN, CDR2 SVGIG (reference sequence). CDR3 residues: CAWKRRRVDTGELFF. In nucleotides, the CDR3 is TGTGCCTGGAAGCGGCGAAGGGTAGACACCGGGGAGCTGTTTTTT.

This clonotype came up a few times. The chain employs TRBV11-2 and TRBJ2-3, with D tentatively TRBD1 (5 bases). V lost 2 bases, J lost 7 bases, and 16 bases lay in between. Germline assignment: CDR1 SGHAT and CDR2 FQNNGV. This CDR3 spans 15 amino acids. In DNA form, the CDR3 reads TGTGCCAGCAGCTTAAGGGGTCTTAGTGATAATACGCAGTATTTT. Translating it yields CASSLRGLSDNTQYF.

This clonotype came up many times. The chain carries TRBV7-3 and TRBJ2-1, with D uncertain. Germline-derived CDR1 and CDR2 are SGHTA and FQGTGA. The CDR3 consists of 15 residues. Between the trimmed V and J ends, which lost 2 bases and 2 bases, there was a span of 10 bases. CDR3 region: CASSLLGGTYNEQFF. CDR3 coding DNA: TGTGCCAGCAGCTTACTAGGCGGAACCTACAATGAGCAGTTCTTC. Filled out from reference TRBV7-3 and TRBJ2-1, the complete variable domain reads GAGVSQTPSNKVTEKGKYVELRCDPISGHTALYWYRQSLGQGPEFLIYFQGTGAADDSGLPNDRFFAVRPEGSVSTLKIQRTERGDSAVYLCASSLLGGTYNEQFFGPGTRLTVL.

The chain joins TRBV6-1 to TRBJ2-5, with no clear D. Matching the DNA end better, TRBJ2-7 makes the J call doubtful. The CDR3 totals 11 residues. CDR1 MNHNS and CDR2 SASEGT come from the germline V gene. CDR3 sequence (DNA): TGTGCCAGCTCCGGGCCCCTCGAGCAGTACTTC. Amino acid sequence: CASSGPLEQYF.

The chain employs TRBV18 and TRBJ1-1; 7 nucleotides align to TRBD1. The ends lost 4 bases at V and 1 base at J; junction bases unmatched: 9. Germline V gene sequence: CDR1 KGHSH, CDR2 LQKENI. The CDR3 loop spans 16 amino acids. CDR3 coding DNA: TGTGCCAGCTCACTAGAACAACAGGGGCAGAACACTGAAGCTTTCTTT. The encoded protein is CASSLEQQGQNTEAFF. Together with reference TRBV18 and TRBJ1-1, the CDR3 gives the full variable domain: NAGVMQNPRHLVRRRGQEARLRCSPMKGHSHVYWYRQLPEEGLKFMVYLQKENIIDESGMPKERFSAEFPKEGPSILRIQQVVRGDSAAYFCASSLEQQGQNTEAFFGQGTRLTVV.

Only a few counts were recorded for this clonotype. This chain connects TRBV10-1 to TRBJ2-1; D is perhaps TRBD1 (5 bases). Trimming cost V 0 bases and J 2 bases, with 11 bases left between them. CDR1 and CDR2 (germline): WNHNN, SYGVQD (reference sequence). The CDR3 is made up of 16 amino acids. CDR3 nucleotides: TGCGCCAGCAGTGAGTCCGGCCAGGGCACCTACAATGAGCAGTTCTTC. It codes for CASSESGQGTYNEQFF.

This clonotype was seen ten or more times. V and J are TRBV29-1 and TRBJ2-7; 12 nucleotides align to TRBD1. Germline-derived CDR1 and CDR2 are SQVTM and ANQGSEA. The CDR3 totals 13 residues. With V trimmed by 6 bases and J by 5 bases, 5 bases remained unmatched. This CDR3 is CSVPGQGANEQYF. As DNA, the CDR3 is TGCAGCGTCCCGGGACAGGGGGCCAACGAGCAGTACTTC.

Comments on this clonotype: Germline and junction disagree at one end, which may indicate a read error. The V and J genes are TRBV13 and TRBJ2-7; D gene unclear. Germline CDR1 PRHDT, CDR2 FYEKMQ (reference sequence). The CDR3 length is 13 residues. DNA of the CDR3: TGTGCCTGCAGCTTAGGCCAGGACTACGAGCAGTACTTC. Protein sequence: CACSLGQDYEQYF.

V and J are TRBV6-5 and TRBJ2-3; perhaps TRBD2 as D (5 bases). Germline loops: CDR1 MNHEY, CDR2 SVGAGI. V was pared by 6 bases and J by 1 base, with 11 bases between. The CDR3 length is 14 residues. CDR3 in amino acids: CASRPTRRTDTQYF. Here the CDR3 DNA reads TGTGCCAGCAGACCCACTAGACGCACAGATACGCAGTATTTT.